This T cell receptor beta chain was recovered during a study of post-analysis software for immune sequencing data (dated by TCRdb to between 2014 and 2016). Background for the entire study: Disease courses on record covered relapsing-remitting, secondary progressive and progressive-relapsing multiple sclerosis, though some patients had no subtype annotation. The multiple sclerosis patient repertoires were compared with under 13 previously published healthy control repertoires from donors aged about 6 to 28 years. A subset of samples was prepared in parallel using single-end sample barcoding, then pooled and co-amplified after Illumina adapter ligation.

To demonstrate the VDJtools post-analysis software, TCR beta repertoires were profiled from the peripheral blood of about a dozen young patients with multiple sclerosis. Multiple sclerosis patients were children and adolescents aged about 6 to 15 years. The library was produced with PCR. Sequencing used an Illumina HiSeq 2500. To reduce PCR and sequencing biases, unique molecular identifiers were built into the TCR beta cDNA libraries. Every 1 to 10 million input T cells yielded roughly 500,000 cDNA molecules, meaning each molecule approximated one T cell. The same protocol used for the earlier healthy control dataset was applied to prepare and sequence the patient libraries. Within a given batch, samples were prepared together, multiplexed and sequenced on the same HiSeq lane. The published analysis was carried out like this. Raw barcoded reads were processed with MIGEC, discarding single-read molecular identifier groups before consensus assembly and CDR3 extraction. VDJtools was used for post-analysis of the clonotype tables, with diversity normalized by down-sampling every dataset to the smallest sample size. To correct batch-related cross-sample contamination, repertoire overlap clustering matched CDR3 amino acid sequences but not nucleotide sequences. Using fastp at Q25 and MiXCR, TCRdb reprocessed the public reads and kept productive beta chains. Each entry is one CDR3 protein sequence, shown with its most common DNA and genes. For this entry, the V and J calls and clone size follow TCRdb and not the study's own pipeline. Recorded for this sample are about 460,000 distinct CDR3 sequences; roughly 45% of them occurred a single time. Clones ranked in the top ten supply 12% of the sample.

The paper's findings and limits, for the study overall: When samples were clustered directly using the F measure, samples prepared in the same batch co-clustered strongly, which prompted a batch-effect correction. Compared with controls, multiple sclerosis patients had significantly lower normalized Chao1 diversity, a finding suggesting substantial peripheral T-cell clonal expansion. The multiple sclerosis patient group was slightly younger than the control group. Roughly 5 TRBV segments, including TRBV5-6, TRBV5-1 and TRBV20-1, were significantly more frequent in patients than controls.

As concerns this clonotype: This clone's antigen is unknown. Base qualities are missing; no much larger clone stands one base away.

From its cysteine to its phenylalanine, the CDR3 spans 14 amino acids. Kept here is only the CDR3 DNA, which spans 42 bases and is read in frame from base 1. CDR1 MNHEY and CDR2 SVGEGT are derived from the germline V gene. Sequencing input: blood. The sequence links TRBV6-2 or TRBV6-3 to TRBJ2-4; TRBD2 agrees with 8 junctional bases. The J call may be wrong; the DNA end is better matched by TRBJ2-7. The sequence came from a girl aged 10-17 years with multiple sclerosis. CDR3 protein: CASRASGLTYEQYF. Read as DNA, the sequence is TGTGCCAGCAGGGCTAGCGGGCTTACCTACGAGCAGTACTTC.